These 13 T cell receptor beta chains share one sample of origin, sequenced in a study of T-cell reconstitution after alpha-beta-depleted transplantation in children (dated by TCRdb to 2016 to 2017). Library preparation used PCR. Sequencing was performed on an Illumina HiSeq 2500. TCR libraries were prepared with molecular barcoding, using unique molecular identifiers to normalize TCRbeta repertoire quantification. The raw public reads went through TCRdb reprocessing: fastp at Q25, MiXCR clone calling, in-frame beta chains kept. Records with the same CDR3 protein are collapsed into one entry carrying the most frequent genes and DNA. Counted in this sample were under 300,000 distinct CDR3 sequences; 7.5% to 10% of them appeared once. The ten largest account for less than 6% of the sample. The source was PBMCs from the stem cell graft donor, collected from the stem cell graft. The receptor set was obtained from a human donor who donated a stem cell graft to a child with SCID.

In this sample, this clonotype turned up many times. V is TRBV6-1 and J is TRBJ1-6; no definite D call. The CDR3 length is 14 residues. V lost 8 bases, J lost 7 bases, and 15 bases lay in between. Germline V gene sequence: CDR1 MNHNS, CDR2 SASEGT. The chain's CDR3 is CASGRALGNSPLHF. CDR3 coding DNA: TGTGCCAGCGGCCGGGCTCTGGGGAATTCACCCCTCCACTTT.

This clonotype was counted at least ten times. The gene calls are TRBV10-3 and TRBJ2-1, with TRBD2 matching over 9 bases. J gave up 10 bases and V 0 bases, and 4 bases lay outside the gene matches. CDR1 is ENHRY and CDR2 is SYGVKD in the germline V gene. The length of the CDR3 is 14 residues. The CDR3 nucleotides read TGTGCCATCAGTGAGTCCTTAGCGGGGGAGGAGCAGTTCTTC. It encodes CAISESLAGEEQFF.

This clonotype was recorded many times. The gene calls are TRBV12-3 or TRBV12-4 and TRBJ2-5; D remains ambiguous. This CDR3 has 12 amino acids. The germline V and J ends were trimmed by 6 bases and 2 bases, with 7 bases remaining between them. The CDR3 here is CASRVQQETQYF. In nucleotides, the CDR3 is TGTGCCAGCAGGGTCCAGCAAGAGACCCAGTACTTC.

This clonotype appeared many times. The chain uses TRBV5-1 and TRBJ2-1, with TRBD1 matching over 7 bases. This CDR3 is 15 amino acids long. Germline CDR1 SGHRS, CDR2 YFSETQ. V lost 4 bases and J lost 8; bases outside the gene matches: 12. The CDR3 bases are TGCGCCAGCAGCCGAGGAACCAGGGGGATAGATGAGCAGTTCTTC. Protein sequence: CASSRGTRGIDEQFF.

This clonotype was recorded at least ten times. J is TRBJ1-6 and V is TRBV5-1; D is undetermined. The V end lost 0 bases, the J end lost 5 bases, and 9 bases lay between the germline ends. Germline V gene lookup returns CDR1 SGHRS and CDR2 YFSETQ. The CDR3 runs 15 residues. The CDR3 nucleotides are TGCGCCAGCAGCTTGGCCTTAGTAAATAATTCACCCCTCCACTTT. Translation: CASSLALVNNSPLHF.

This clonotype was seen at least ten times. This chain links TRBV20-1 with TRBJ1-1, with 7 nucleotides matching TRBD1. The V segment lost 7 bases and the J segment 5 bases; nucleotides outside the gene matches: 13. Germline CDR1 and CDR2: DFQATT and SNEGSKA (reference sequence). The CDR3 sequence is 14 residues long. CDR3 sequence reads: CSVKKTGAETEAFF. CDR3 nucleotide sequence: TGCAGTGTTAAAAAAACAGGGGCGGAGACTGAAGCTTTCTTT.

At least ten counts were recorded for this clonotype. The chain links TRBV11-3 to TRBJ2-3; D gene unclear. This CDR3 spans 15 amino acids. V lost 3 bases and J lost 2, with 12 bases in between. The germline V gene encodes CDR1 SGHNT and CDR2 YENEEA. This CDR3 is CASSLGLGDTDTQYF. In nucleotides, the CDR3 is TGTGCCAGCAGCTTGGGCTTGGGCGACACAGATACGCAGTATTTT.

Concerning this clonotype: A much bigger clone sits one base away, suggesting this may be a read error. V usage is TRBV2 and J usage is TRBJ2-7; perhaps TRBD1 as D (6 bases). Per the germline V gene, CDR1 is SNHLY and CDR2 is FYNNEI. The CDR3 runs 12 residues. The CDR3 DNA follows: TGTGCCATCAGTGGACAGAGGTACGAGCAGTACTTC. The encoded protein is CAISGQRYEQYF.

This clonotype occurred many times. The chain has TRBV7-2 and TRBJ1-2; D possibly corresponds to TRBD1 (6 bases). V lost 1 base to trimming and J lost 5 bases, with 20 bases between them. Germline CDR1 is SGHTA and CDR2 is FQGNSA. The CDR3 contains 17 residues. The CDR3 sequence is CASSLGPGRGHIYGYTF. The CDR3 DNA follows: TGTGCCAGCAGCTTAGGCCCCGGCAGGGGCCACATATATGGCTACACCTTC.

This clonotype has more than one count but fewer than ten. The DNA for the CDR3 is TGCGCCAGCAGCTCTCCGGACAGGGGCGACGAAAAACTGTTTTTT. Translating it yields CASSSPDRGDEKLFF. The chain employs TRBV5-1 and TRBJ1-4; 9 positions agree with TRBD1. The CDR3 has 15 amino acids. V was clipped by 3 bases and J by 8 bases; unmatched bases: 8. The V gene's germline CDR1 is SGHRS and CDR2 YFSETQ.

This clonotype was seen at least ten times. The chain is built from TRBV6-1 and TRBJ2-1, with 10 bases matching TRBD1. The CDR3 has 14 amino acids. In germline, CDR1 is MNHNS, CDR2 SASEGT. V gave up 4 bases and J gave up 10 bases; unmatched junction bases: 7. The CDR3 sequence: CASSVWTGGNEQFF. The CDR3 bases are TGTGCCAGCAGTGTTTGGACAGGGGGAAACGAGCAGTTCTTC.

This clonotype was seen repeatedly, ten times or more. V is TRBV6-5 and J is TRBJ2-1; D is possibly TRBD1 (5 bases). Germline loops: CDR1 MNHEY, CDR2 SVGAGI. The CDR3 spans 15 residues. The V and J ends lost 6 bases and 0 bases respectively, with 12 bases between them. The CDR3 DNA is TGTGCCAGCAGACCCGGACACTTCTCCTACAATGAGCAGTTCTTC. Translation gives CASRPGHFSYNEQFF.

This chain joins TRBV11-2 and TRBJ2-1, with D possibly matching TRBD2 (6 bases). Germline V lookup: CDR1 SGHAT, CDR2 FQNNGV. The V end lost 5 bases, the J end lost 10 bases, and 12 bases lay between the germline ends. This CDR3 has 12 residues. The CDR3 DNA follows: TGTGCCAGCAGCCTGGGACTGATAGAGCAGTTCTTC. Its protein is CASSLGLIEQFF.